The rows below give T cell receptor beta chains drawn from one sample of a study of CD8 T cells in ankylosing spondylitis. TCRdb recomputed calls from the 5' RACE reads with MiXCR, one row per CDR3 protein. Of hundreds of thousands of distinct CDR3 sequences listed, around 21% were seen once; the top ten hold 3% to 4%. Sequencing was done on a sample of blood, either unsorted or a sorted T cell fraction (not recorded which). The receptors were gathered from a female donor with ankylosing spondylitis or in good health (not recorded which). Each CDR3 is given with its conserved first and last residue. The D gene is left open where the match is weak. Clone size appears in some rows only: once, few, many, or a class for an expanded clone.

clone_size j_call d_call v_call cdr3_aa cdr3_nt
many TRBJ1-6 TRBD1 TRBV6-5 CASSWDSNNSPLHF TGTGCCAGCAGTTGGGACAGTAATAATTCACCCCTCCACTTT
few TRBJ2-4 TRBD1 TRBV12-3/TRBV12-4 CASSLQDRVNIQYF TGTGCCAGCAGTTTACAGGACAGGGTAAACATTCAGTACTTC
many TRBJ2-2 TRBD2 TRBV20-1 CSASSGKGGELFF TGCAGTGCTAGTAGCGGGAAGGGCGGGGAGCTGTTTTTT
few TRBJ2-2 NA TRBV24-1 CATSDLKGTGELFF TGTGCCACCAGTGATTTAAAGGGGACCGGGGAGCTGTTTTTT
many TRBJ2-1 NA TRBV20-1 CSPGLHSYNEQFF TGCAGTCCCGGGCTTCATTCCTACAATGAGCAGTTCTTC
NA TRBJ2-1 NA TRBV7-2 CASTLDISSYNEQFF TGTGCCAGCACCTTGGACATCTCCTCCTACAATGAGCAGTTCTTC
NA TRBJ2-7 NA TRBV3-1 CASSGGDGREQYF TGTGCCAGCAGCGGAGGGGACGGCCGCGAGCAGTACTTC
NA TRBJ2-3 TRBD1 TRBV30 CAWSRQGAGTDTQYF TGTGCCTGGAGTCGACAGGGGGCTGGCACAGATACGCAGTATTTT
few TRBJ2-1 TRBD2 TRBV24-1 CAREEREVDNEQFF TGTGCCAGAGAAGAGCGGGAGGTGGACAATGAGCAGTTCTTC
few TRBJ2-6 TRBD1 TRBV5-1 CASSVRQGSGANVLTF TGCGCCAGCAGCGTACGACAGGGATCTGGGGCCAACGTCCTGACTTTC
NA TRBJ1-5 TRBD1 TRBV2 CASSGDRSNQPQHF TGTGCCAGCAGTGGGGACAGAAGCAATCAGCCCCAGCATTTT
NA TRBJ2-4 NA TRBV2 CASRVDWAIQYF TGTGCCAGCAGGGTAGACTGGGCCATTCAGTACTTC
NA TRBJ2-3 NA TRBV29-1 CSVQSPRHADTQYF TGCAGCGTTCAAAGCCCCCGGCACGCAGATACGCAGTATTTT
few TRBJ2-7 TRBD1 TRBV5-5 CASSGTGGSYEQYF TGTGCCAGCAGCGGGACAGGGGGCTCCTACGAGCAGTACTTC
few TRBJ1-1 NA TRBV4-3 CASSQVGDLNTEAFF TGCGCCAGCAGCCAAGTCGGGGATCTGAACACTGAAGCTTTCTTT
few TRBJ2-1 TRBD1 TRBV12-3/TRBV12-4 CASSFSGQGYNEQFF TGTGCCAGCAGTTTCTCCGGACAGGGATACAATGAGCAGTTCTTC
NA TRBJ1-1 NA TRBV11-2 CASSLGSRGMEAFF TGTGCCAGCAGCTTAGGATCCCGGGGAATGGAAGCTTTCTTT
NA TRBJ1-1 NA TRBV29-1 CSVGVTGNTEAFF TGCAGCGTTGGGGTGACAGGAAACACTGAAGCTTTCTTT
many TRBJ2-3 NA TRBV7-9 CASSWDTTDTQYF TGTGCCAGCAGCTGGGACACCACAGATACGCAGTATTTT
few TRBJ2-1 NA TRBV6-1 CASSPDKGSYNEQFF TGTGCCAGCAGTCCGGACAAGGGCTCCTACAATGAGCAGTTCTTC
NA TRBJ2-2 NA TRBV9 CASSGKGNTGELFF TGTGCCAGCAGCGGGAAGGGGAACACCGGGGAGCTGTTTTTT
NA TRBJ2-5 NA TRBV20-1 CSARDPKGPGETQYF TGCAGTGCTAGAGATCCCAAGGGGCCGGGAGAGACCCAGTACTTC
NA TRBJ2-2 TRBD2 TRBV5-1 CASSLARGEGTGELFF TGCGCCAGCAGCTTGGCCAGAGGGGAGGGCACCGGGGAGCTGTTTTTT
NA TRBJ2-1 NA TRBV9 CASSVGDGSLNEQFF TGTGCCAGCAGCGTAGGAGATGGGAGCCTGAATGAGCAGTTCTTC
few TRBJ2-1 NA TRBV24-1 CATSDPDGDSYNEQFF TGTGCCACCAGTGATCCTGACGGGGACTCCTACAATGAGCAGTTCTTC
NA TRBJ2-7 NA TRBV7-9 CASSSKYEQYF TGTGCCAGCAGCTCAAAATACGAGCAGTACTTC
few TRBJ1-1 NA TRBV9 CASSVRSKNTEAFF TGTGCCAGCAGCGTAAGGTCCAAGAACACTGAAGCTTTCTTT
NA TRBJ1-1 TRBD1 TRBV5-1 CASSETGIMNTEAFF TGCGCCAGCAGCGAGACAGGGATAATGAACACTGAAGCTTTCTTT
few TRBJ2-1 TRBD2 TRBV18 CASSPAPTSGRAVWYNEQFF TGTGCCAGCTCTCCCGCCCCGACTAGCGGGAGGGCGGTATGGTACAATGAGCAGTTCTTC
NA TRBJ2-6 NA TRBV7-9 CASSLTISGANVLTF TGTGCCAGCAGCTTAACGATTTCTGGGGCCAACGTCCTGACTTTC
NA TRBJ2-7 NA TRBV6-2/TRBV6-3 CASSLPSPGSSYEQYF TGTGCCAGCAGTCTGCCCTCTCCAGGTTCTTCCTACGAGCAGTACTTC
many TRBJ1-1 NA TRBV29-1 CSVRSPQRGELTEAFF TGCAGCGTTCGGTCTCCCCAGCGGGGAGAGCTCACTGAAGCTTTCTTT
few TRBJ2-7 TRBD1 TRBV2 CASPPGTGSHEQYF TGTGCCAGCCCCCCCGGGACAGGGTCCCACGAGCAGTACTTC
once TRBJ1-2 NA TRBV27 CASSSLGALTYGYTF TGTGCCAGCAGTTCCCTGGGGGCCCTGACTTATGGCTACACCTTC
NA TRBJ2-3 NA TRBV19 CASSPSGVRTDTQYF TGTGCCAGTAGTCCGTCAGGGGTGAGGACAGATACGCAGTATTTT
NA TRBJ2-3 NA TRBV7-2 CASKEGSTDTQYF TGTGCCAGCAAGGAGGGTAGCACAGATACGCAGTATTTT
few TRBJ2-3 TRBD2 TRBV7-9 CASSLGLAGLDTQYF TGTGCCAGCAGCTTGGGACTAGCGGGGCTAGATACGCAGTATTTT
few TRBJ2-7 NA TRBV29-1 CSVLTSAGDPYEQYF TGCAGCGTTTTGACTTCAGCGGGTGATCCCTACGAGCAGTACTTC
few TRBJ1-2 TRBD1 TRBV20-1 CSALSGTDYGYTF TGCAGTGCCCTATCCGGGACAGACTATGGCTACACCTTC
many TRBJ2-7 NA TRBV5-5 CASSVRGTSYEQYF TGTGCCAGCAGCGTCCGTGGAACCTCCTACGAGCAGTACTTC
few TRBJ2-1 NA TRBV20-1 CSARDRRDEQFF TGCAGTGCTAGAGATAGGCGGGATGAGCAGTTCTTC
few TRBJ2-7 NA TRBV20-1 CSARDPGRAGVEQYF TGCAGTGCTAGAGATCCCGGAAGAGCCGGGGTCGAGCAGTACTTC
NA TRBJ2-1 NA TRBV20-1 CSARGGRSYNEQFF TGCAGTGCTAGAGGGGGGCGGAGCTACAATGAGCAGTTCTTC
NA TRBJ1-3 NA TRBV7-2 CASSLMWGGSSGNTIYF TGTGCCAGCAGCTTAATGTGGGGGGGGTCCTCTGGAAACACCATATATTTT
NA TRBJ1-3 NA TRBV19 CASSISALSGNTIYF TGTGCCAGTAGTATCTCGGCCCTCTCTGGAAACACCATATATTTT